This T cell receptor beta chain was sequenced during a study of shared clonotypes between healthy human individuals. V lost 4 bases and J lost 4; bases outside the gene matches: 4. Germline-derived CDR1 and CDR2 are SGHTA and FQGNSA. The CDR3 spans 15 residues. Using immunoSEQ multiplex PCR, the repertoire was profiled, and TCRdb retains in-frame clones only, with some absent. Of around 2,100,000 clones in the sample, roughly 95% were seen once. Naivety among CD8 cells was defined by CD45RO negativity and positive CCR7 selection, thereby excluding terminally differentiated effector memory CD45RA+ cells.

The clonotype was recovered from a man aged 18 to 30 in good health. The material sequenced was naive CD8+ T cells sorted from blood. The chain combines TRBV7-2 with TRBJ2-5; 12 nucleotides agree with TRBD2. The DNA for the CDR3 is TGTGCCAGCAGCTCGACTAGCGGGAGAGGAGAGACCCAGTACTTC. Amino acids: CASSSTSGRGETQYF.